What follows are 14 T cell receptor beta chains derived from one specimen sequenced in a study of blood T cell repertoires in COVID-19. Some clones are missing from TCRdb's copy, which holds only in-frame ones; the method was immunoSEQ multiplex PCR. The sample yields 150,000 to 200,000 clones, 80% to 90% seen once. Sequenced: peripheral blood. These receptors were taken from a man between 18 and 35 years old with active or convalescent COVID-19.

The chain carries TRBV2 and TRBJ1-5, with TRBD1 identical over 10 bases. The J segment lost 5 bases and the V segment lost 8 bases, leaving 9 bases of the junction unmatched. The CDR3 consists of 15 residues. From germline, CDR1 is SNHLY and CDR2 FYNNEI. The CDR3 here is CASSRPGQGHQPQHF. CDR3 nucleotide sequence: TGTGCCAGCTCACGGCCGGGACAGGGGCATCAGCCCCAGCATTTT. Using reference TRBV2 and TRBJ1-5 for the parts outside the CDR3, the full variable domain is EPEVTQTPSHQVTQMGQEVILRCVPISNHLYFYWYRQILGQKVEFLVSFYNNEISEKSEIFDDQFSVERPDGSNFTLKIRSTKLEDSAMYFCASSRPGQGHQPQHFGDGTRLSIL.

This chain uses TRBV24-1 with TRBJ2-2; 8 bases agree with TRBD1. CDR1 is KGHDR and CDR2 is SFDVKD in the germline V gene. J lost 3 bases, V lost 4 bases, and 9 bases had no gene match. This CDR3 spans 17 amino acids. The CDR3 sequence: CATSDLGEQGDTGELFF. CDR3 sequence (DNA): TGTGCCACCAGTGACTTAGGGGAACAGGGGGACACCGGGGAGCTGTTTTTT.

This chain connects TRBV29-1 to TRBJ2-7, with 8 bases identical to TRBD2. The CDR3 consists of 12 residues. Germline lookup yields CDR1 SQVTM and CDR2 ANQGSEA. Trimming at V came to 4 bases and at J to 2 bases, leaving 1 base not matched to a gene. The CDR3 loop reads CSVVGGAYEQYV. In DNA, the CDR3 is TGCAGCGTTGTCGGGGGGGCCTACGAGCAGTACGTC.

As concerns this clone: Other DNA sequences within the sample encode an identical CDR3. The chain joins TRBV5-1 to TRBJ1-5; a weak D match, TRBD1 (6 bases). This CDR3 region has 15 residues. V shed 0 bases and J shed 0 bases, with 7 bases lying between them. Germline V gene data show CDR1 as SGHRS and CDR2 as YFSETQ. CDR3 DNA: TGCGCCAGCAGCTTGGAGGGACATAGCAATCAGCCCCAGCATTTT. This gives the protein CASSLEGHSNQPQHF.

CDR3 sequence: CASSGDRAGNTIYF. The CDR3 DNA is TGTGCCAGTAGTGGGGACAGGGCTGGAAACACCATATATTTT. V usage is TRBV19 and J usage is TRBJ1-3; 9 bases map to TRBD1. The junction had 1 base not matched to a gene; V was cut back by 5 bases and J by 2 bases. The CDR3 is 14 residues long. The germline CDR1 and CDR2 sequences are LNHDA and SQIVND (reference sequence).

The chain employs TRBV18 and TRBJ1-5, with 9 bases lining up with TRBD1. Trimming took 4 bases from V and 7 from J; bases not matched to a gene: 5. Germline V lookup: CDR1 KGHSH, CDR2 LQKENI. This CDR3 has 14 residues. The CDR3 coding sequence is TGTGCCAGCTCACGAACAGGGGGCGAACAGCCCCAGCATTTT. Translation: CASSRTGGEQPQHF.

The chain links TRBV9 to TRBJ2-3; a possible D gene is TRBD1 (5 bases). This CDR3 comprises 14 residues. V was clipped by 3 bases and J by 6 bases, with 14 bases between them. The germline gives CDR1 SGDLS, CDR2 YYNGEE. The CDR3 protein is CASSAAPAGDTQYF. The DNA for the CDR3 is TGTGCCAGCAGCGCCGCCCCTGCAGGGGATACGCAGTATTTT.

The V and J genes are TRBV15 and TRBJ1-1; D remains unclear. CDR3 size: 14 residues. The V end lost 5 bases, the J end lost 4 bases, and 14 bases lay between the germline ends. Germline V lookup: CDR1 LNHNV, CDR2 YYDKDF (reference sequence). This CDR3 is CATSSYRSGTEAFF. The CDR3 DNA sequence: TGTGCCACCAGCTCATACCGGTCTGGCACTGAAGCTTTCTTT. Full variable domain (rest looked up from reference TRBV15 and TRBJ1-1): DAMVIQNPRYQVTQFGKPVTLSCSQTLNHNVMYWYQQKSSQAPKLLFHYYDKDFNNEADTPDNFQSRRPNTSFCFLDIRSPGLGDTAMYLCATSSYRSGTEAFFGQGTRLTVV.

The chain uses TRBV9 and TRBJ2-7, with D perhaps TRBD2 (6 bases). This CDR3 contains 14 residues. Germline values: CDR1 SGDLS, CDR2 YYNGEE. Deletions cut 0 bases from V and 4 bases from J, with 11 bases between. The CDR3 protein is CASSVGSGDYEQYF. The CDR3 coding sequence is TGTGCCAGCAGCGTAGGGTCGGGAGATTACGAGCAGTACTTC.

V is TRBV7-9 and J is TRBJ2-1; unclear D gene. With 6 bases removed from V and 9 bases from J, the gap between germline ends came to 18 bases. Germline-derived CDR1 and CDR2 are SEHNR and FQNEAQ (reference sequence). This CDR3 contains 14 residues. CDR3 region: CASRIKAPPGEQFF. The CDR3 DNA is TGTGCCAGCAGGATCAAAGCTCCTCCGGGTGAGCAGTTCTTC.

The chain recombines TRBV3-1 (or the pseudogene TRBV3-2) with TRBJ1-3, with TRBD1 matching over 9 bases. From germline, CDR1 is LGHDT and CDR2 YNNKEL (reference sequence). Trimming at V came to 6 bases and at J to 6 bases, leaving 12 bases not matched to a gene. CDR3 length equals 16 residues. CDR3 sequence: CASRPNLGQGVNTIYF. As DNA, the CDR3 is TGTGCCAGCAGACCTAACCTGGGACAGGGAGTAAACACCATATATTTT.

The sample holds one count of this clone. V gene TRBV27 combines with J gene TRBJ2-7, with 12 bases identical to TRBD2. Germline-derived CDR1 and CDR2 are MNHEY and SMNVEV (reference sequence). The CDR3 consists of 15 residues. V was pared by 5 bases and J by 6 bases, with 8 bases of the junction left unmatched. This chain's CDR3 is CASSLAGGGGGEQYF. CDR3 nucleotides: TGTGCCAGCAGTCTAGCGGGAGGGGGCGGGGGCGAGCAGTACTTC.

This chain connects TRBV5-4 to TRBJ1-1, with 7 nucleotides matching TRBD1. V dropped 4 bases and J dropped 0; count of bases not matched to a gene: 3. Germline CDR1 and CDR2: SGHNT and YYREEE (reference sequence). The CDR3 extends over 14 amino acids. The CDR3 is CASSADRLNTEAFF. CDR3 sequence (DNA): TGTGCCAGCAGCGCGGACAGGTTGAACACTGAAGCTTTCTTT.

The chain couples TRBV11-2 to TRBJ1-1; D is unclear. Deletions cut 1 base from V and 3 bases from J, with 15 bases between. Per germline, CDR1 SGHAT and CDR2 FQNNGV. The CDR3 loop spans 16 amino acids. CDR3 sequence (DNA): TGTGCCAGCAGCTTAGGTTCTCCCACACCTTACACTGAAGCTTTCTTT. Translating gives CASSLGSPTPYTEAFF. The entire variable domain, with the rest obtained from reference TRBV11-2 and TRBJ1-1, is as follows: EAGVAQSPRYKIIEKRQSVAFWCNPISGHATLYWYQQILGQGPKLLIQFQNNGVVDDSQLPKDRFSAERLKGVDSTLKIQPAKLEDSAVYLCASSLGSPTPYTEAFFGQGTRLTVV.